This entry lists 19 T cell receptor beta chains sequenced from one sample in a study of blood T cell repertoires in COVID-19. Method: immunoSEQ multiplex PCR; TCRdb's copy keeps in-frame clones and lacks some. The sample carries approximately 400,000 clones, 88% recorded once. Sequenced material: PBMCs or T cells enriched from blood (not recorded which). The receptors derive from a woman under 30 who had recovered from COVID-19.

The chain has TRBV7-9 and TRBJ2-7, with TRBD2 matching 16 bases. The CDR3 runs to 16 residues. Unmatched junction bases numbered 5, after V lost 3 bases and J lost 6 bases. Germline V CDR1 and CDR2: SEHNR, FQNEAQ (reference sequence). CDR3 loop: CASSFGTSGGAREQYF. The CDR3 region has the DNA TGTGCCAGCAGCTTCGGGACTAGCGGGGGGGCCCGCGAGCAGTACTTC.

This clone has just one count. This chain joins TRBV28 and TRBJ1-6, with 10 bases that match TRBD1. J gave up 11 bases and V 8 bases, and 6 bases lay outside the gene matches. There are 13 residues in the CDR3. Germline values: CDR1 MDHEN, CDR2 SYDVKM. The CDR3 DNA sequence: TGTGCCAGCGGGACAGGGGATGATCCACCCCTCCACTTT. It encodes CASGTGDDPPLHF.

J is TRBJ2-1 and V is TRBV12-5; TRBD2 matches at 8 bases. After removal of 6 bases from V and 8 bases from J, the junction contained 12 bases not matched to a gene. Germline assignment: CDR1 LGHNT and CDR2 FRNRAP. The CDR3 sequence is 15 residues long. CDR3 DNA sequence: TGTGCTAGTGGCCCCAGGGGTGCGGGGGGCCATGAGCAGTTCTTC. Residues: CASGPRGAGGHEQFF.

The chain couples TRBV24-1 to TRBJ1-4; D gene unclear. The CDR3 covers 15 residues. In germline, CDR1 is KGHDR, CDR2 SFDVKD. Deletions cut 2 bases from V and 2 bases from J, with 8 bases between. CDR3 coding DNA: TGTGCCACCAGTGATTCCCCAGGTACTAATGAAAAACTGTTTTTT. It is translated as CATSDSPGTNEKLFF.

The V and J genes are TRBV13 and TRBJ1-4; 9 bases match TRBD1. CDR3 size: 16 residues. CDR1 is PRHDT, CDR2 FYEKMQ, per germline (reference sequence). V gave up 5 bases and J gave up 6 bases; unmatched junction bases: 10. CDR3 amino acids: CASSLRRTGEDEKLFF. CDR3 DNA: TGTGCCAGCAGCCTACGCAGGACAGGGGAGGATGAAAAACTGTTTTTT. The full variable domain, with the rest looked up from reference TRBV13 and TRBJ1-4, is AAGVIQSPRHLIKEKRETATLKCYPIPRHDTVYWYQQGPGQDPQFLISFYEKMQSDKGSIPDRFSAQQFSDYHSELNMSSLELGDSALYFCASSLRRTGEDEKLFFGSGTQLSVL.

In this sample, this clone turned up a few times. The chain joins TRBV6-1 to TRBJ1-2; possible D gene TRBD1, 6 bases. CDR3 size: 13 residues. Trimming cost V 2 bases and J 5 bases, with 9 bases left between them. Germline lookup yields CDR1 MNHNS and CDR2 SASEGT. The CDR3 protein is CASSETGIYGYTF. DNA of the CDR3: TGTGCCAGCAGTGAAACAGGGATATATGGCTACACCTTC.

This clone occurred once. J is TRBJ2-3 and V is TRBV5-1, with 8 bases identical to TRBD2. The CDR3 contains 18 residues. The J segment lost 3 bases and the V segment lost 0 bases, leaving 12 bases of the junction unmatched. Germline V gene data show CDR1 as SGHRS and CDR2 as YFSETQ. CDR3 DNA sequence: TGCGCCAGCAGCTTGGGTTTCCTCGGGGGGGAAGGGACAGATACGCAGTATTTT. Its protein is CASSLGFLGGEGTDTQYF.

The chain links TRBV19 to TRBJ2-1; 8 bases align to TRBD2. Germline trimming cut 5 bases from V and 1 base from J; bases unmatched to any gene: 10. The germline V gene has CDR1 LNHDA and CDR2 SQIVND (reference sequence). The CDR3 is 17 residues long. The CDR3 loop reads CASSARPSGGSYNEQFF. DNA for the CDR3: TGTGCCAGTAGTGCTAGGCCTTCGGGGGGGTCCTACAATGAGCAGTTCTTC.

The J gene is TRBJ1-6, the V gene TRBV9; D uncertain. The CDR3 extends over 14 amino acids. The V and J ends lost 2 bases and 8 bases respectively, with 11 bases between them. CDR1 is SGDLS, CDR2 YYNGEE, per germline. CDR3 coding DNA: TGTGCCAGCAGCGTTGGCGGGTTGGATTCACCCCTCCACTTT. Its translation is CASSVGGLDSPLHF.

The gene calls are TRBV5-6 and TRBJ1-2, with a tentative D call TRBD1 (6 bases). The germline CDR1 and CDR2 sequences are SGHDT and YYEEEE. Trimming removed 0 bases from V and 3 bases from J, with 9 bases in between. The CDR3 contains 14 residues. CDR3 region: CASSLDRVDYGYTF. CDR3 sequence (DNA): TGTGCCAGCAGCTTGGACAGGGTGGACTATGGCTACACCTTC.

V is TRBV7-2 and J is TRBJ1-6; maybe TRBD1 (5 bases). V lost 4 bases and J 7 bases, leaving 11 bases between the germline ends. Germline CDR1 and CDR2: SGHTA and FQGNSA. CDR3 length: 14 amino acids. CDR3 sequence: CASSSGRGNSPLHF. CDR3 DNA sequence: TGTGCCAGCAGCTCCGGGCGGGGGAATTCACCCCTCCACTTT. The full variable domain, rest sourced from reference TRBV7-2 and TRBJ1-6, is GAGVSQSPSNKVTEKGKDVELRCDPISGHTALYWYRQSLGQGLEFLIYFQGNSAPDKSGLPSDRFSAERTGGSVSTLTIQRTQQEDSAVYLCASSSGRGNSPLHFGNGTRLTVT.

This rearrangement joins TRBV6-5 to TRBJ1-4, with D unresolved. The CDR3 runs 14 residues. CDR1 is MNHEY and CDR2 is SVGAGI in the germline V gene. V was shortened by 4 bases and J by 2 bases, with 8 bases between the two germline ends. The CDR3 bases are TGTGCCAGCAGTTCTGGAGGGACTAATGAAAAACTGTTTTTT. Its protein is CASSSGGTNEKLFF.

The V and J genes are TRBV29-1 and TRBJ1-3, with 7 positions matching TRBD1. The germline gives CDR1 SQVTM, CDR2 ANQGSEA. J was trimmed by 0 bases and V by 6 bases; bases with no gene match: 8. The CDR3 totals 15 residues. The CDR3 region is CSVRGQINSGNTIYF. The CDR3 region has the DNA TGCAGCGTCAGGGGACAGATTAACTCTGGAAACACCATATATTTT.

The chain has TRBV9 and TRBJ1-1; a possible D gene is TRBD1 (5 bases). The CDR3 is 15 residues long. The ends were cut back, 0 bases at V and 1 base at J, with 10 bases in the middle. The V gene's germline CDR1 is SGDLS and CDR2 YYNGEE. The DNA for the CDR3 is TGTGCCAGCAGCGTAGGAGGTCAGGGGAACACTGAAGCTTTCTTT. Amino acid sequence: CASSVGGQGNTEAFF.

The chain combines TRBV12-3 or TRBV12-4 with TRBJ2-7; D is ambiguous. The CDR3 consists of 13 residues. Trimming removed 0 bases from V and 5 bases from J, with 8 bases in between. CDR3 loop: CASSLASKNEQYF. In DNA form, the CDR3 reads TGTGCCAGCAGTTTAGCGAGTAAGAACGAGCAGTACTTC.

J is TRBJ1-2 and V is TRBV7-6; 7 bases map to TRBD1. Unmatched junction bases numbered 4, after V lost 5 bases and J lost 4 bases. CDR3 size: 13 residues. CDR1 and CDR2 (germline): SGHVS, FNYEAQ. The CDR3 nucleotides are TGTGCCAGCAGCATCGGGACAGCCTATGGCTACACCTTC. Its translation: CASSIGTAYGYTF. Looking up the rest from reference TRBV7-6 and TRBJ1-2 gives the full variable domain: GAGVSQSPRYKVTKRGQDVALRCDPISGHVSLYWYRQALGQGPEFLTYFNYEAQQDKSGLPNDRFSAERPEGSISTLTIQRTEQRDSAMYRCASSIGTAYGYTFGSGTRLTVV.

The chain has TRBV7-9 and TRBJ2-1; TRBD1 is a possible D gene (6 bases). Trimming stripped 5 bases from V and 10 bases from J, with 24 bases between. This CDR3 has 16 residues. Germline V CDR1 and CDR2: SEHNR, FQNEAQ (reference sequence). The CDR3 DNA follows: TGTGCCAGCAGCCTACGGGCCCCCGTGGGTACAGGGGAGCAGTTCTTC. Protein sequence: CASSLRAPVGTGEQFF.

The chain employs TRBV27 and TRBJ2-7, with 9 positions matching TRBD1. The CDR3 loop spans 14 amino acids. From germline, CDR1 is MNHEY and CDR2 SMNVEV (reference sequence). The V and J ends lost 0 bases and 4 bases, in that order; junction bases with no gene match: 1. The CDR3 coding sequence is TGTGCCAGCAGTTTATCCGGGACAGGGTACGAGCAGTACTTC. As protein: CASSLSGTGYEQYF.

V gene TRBV12-3 or TRBV12-4 combines with J gene TRBJ2-7; D uncertain. The CDR3 extends over 12 amino acids. V lost 1 base to trimming and J lost 4 bases, with 5 bases between them. DNA of the CDR3: TGTGCCAGCAGTTTAGTTCCGTACGAGCAGTACTTC. The encoded protein is CASSLVPYEQYF.